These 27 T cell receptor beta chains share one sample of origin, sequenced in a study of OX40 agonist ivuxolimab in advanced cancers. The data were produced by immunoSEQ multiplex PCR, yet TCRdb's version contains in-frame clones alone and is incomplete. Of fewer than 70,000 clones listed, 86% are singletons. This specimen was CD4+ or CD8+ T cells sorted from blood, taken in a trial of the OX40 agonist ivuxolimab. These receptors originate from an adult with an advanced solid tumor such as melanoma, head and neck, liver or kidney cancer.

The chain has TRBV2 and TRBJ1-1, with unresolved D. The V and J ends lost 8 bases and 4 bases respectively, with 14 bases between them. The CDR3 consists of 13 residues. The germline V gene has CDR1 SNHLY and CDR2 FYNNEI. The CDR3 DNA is TGTGCCAGCCAAGGACTCCCCTTCACTGAAGCTTTCTTT. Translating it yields CASQGLPFTEAFF.

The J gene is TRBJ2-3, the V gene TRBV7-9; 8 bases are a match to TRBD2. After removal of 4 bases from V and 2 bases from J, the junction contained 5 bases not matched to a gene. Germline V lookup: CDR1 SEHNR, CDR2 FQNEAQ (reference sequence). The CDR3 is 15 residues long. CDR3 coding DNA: TGTGCCAGCAGCTCTAGACTAGCGAACACAGATACGCAGTATTTT. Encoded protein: CASSSRLANTDTQYF.

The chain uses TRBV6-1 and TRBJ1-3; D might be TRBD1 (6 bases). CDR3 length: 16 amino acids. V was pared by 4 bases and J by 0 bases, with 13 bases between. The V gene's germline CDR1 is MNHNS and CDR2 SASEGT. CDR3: CASSAYRASSGNTIYF. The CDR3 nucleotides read TGTGCCAGCAGTGCTTACAGGGCCTCCTCTGGAAACACCATATATTTT.

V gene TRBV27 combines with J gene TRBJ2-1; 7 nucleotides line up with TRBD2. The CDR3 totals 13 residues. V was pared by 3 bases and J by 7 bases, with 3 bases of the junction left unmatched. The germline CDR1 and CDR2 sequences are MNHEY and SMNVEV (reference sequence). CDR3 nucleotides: TGTGCCAGCAGTTTCGTGCGGGGGAATGAGCAGTTCTTC. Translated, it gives CASSFVRGNEQFF.

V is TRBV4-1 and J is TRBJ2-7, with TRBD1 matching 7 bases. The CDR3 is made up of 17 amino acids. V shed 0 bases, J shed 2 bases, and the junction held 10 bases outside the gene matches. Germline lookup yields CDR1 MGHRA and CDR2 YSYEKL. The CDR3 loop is CASSQDINRGVPYEQYF. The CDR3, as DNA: TGCGCCAGCAGCCAAGATATTAACAGGGGTGTGCCCTACGAGCAGTACTTC.

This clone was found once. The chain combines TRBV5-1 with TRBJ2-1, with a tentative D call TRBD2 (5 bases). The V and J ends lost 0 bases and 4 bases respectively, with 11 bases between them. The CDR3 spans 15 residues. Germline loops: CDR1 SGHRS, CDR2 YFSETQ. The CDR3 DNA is TGCGCCAGCAGCTTGGATAGCGCTTCTTACAATGAGCAGTTCTTC. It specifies CASSLDSASYNEQFF.

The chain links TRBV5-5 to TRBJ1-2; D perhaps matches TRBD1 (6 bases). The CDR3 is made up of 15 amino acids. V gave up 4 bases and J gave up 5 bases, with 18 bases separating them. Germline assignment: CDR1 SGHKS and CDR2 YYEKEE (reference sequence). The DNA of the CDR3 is TGTGCCAGCAGCCCTTCGGGGGCGAAAGGATATGGCTACACCTTC. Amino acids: CASSPSGAKGYGYTF.

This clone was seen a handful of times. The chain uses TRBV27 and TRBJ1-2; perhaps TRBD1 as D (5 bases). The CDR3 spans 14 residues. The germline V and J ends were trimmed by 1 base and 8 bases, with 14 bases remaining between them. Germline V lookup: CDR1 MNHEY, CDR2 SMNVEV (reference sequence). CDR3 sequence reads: CASSLWGGMGGYTF. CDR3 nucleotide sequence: TGTGCCAGCAGTTTATGGGGGGGAATGGGAGGCTACACCTTC.

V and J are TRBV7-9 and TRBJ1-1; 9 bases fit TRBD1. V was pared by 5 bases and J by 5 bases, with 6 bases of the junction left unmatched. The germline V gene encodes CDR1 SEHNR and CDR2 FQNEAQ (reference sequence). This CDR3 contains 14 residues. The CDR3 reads CASSPRDRETEAFF. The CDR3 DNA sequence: TGTGCCAGCAGCCCCCGGGACAGGGAGACTGAAGCTTTCTTT. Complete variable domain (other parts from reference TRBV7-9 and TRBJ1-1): DTGVSQNPRHKITKRGQNVTFRCDPISEHNRLYWYRQTLGQGPEFLTYFQNEAQLEKSRLLSDRFSAERPKGSFSTLEIQRTEQGDSAMYLCASSPRDRETEAFFGQGTRLTVV.

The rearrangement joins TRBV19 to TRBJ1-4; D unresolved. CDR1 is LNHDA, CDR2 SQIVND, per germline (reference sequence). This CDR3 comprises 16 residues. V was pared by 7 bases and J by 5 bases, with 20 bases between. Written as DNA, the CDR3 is TGTGCCAGTAAATCAAAGGGCCGGGCCAGAAATGAAAAACTGTTTTTT. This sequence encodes CASKSKGRARNEKLFF.

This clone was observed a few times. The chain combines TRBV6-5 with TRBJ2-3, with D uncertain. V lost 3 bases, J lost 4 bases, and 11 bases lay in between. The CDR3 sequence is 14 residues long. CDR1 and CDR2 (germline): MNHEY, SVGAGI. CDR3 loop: CASSYYDLSDTQYF. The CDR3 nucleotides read TGTGCCAGCAGTTATTACGACCTGTCAGATACGCAGTATTTT.

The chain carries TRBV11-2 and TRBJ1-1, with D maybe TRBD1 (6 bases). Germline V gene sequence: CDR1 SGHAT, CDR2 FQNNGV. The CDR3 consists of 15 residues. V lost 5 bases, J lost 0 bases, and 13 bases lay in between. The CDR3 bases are TGTGCCAGCAGCCCTAGGGGGATTTTGAACACTGAAGCTTTCTTT. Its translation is CASSPRGILNTEAFF.

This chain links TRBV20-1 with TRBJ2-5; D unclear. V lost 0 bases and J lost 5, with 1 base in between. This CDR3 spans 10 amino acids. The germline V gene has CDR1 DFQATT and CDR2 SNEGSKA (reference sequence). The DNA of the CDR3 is TGCAGTGCTAGAGAGGAGACCCAGTACTTC. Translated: CSAREETQYF.

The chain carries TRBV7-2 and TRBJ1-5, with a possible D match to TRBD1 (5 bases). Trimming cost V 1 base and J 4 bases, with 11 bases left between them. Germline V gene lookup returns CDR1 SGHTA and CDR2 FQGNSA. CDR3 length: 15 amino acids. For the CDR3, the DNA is TGTGCCAGCAGCTTAGAGTGGGGGATAAATCAGCCCCAGCATTTT. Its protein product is CASSLEWGINQPQHF.

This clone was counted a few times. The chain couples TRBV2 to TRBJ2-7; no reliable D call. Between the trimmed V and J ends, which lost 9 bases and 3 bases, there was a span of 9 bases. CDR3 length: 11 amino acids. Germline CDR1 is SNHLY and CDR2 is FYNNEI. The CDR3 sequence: CASGYNYEQYF. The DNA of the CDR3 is TGTGCCAGTGGTTATAACTACGAGCAGTACTTC.

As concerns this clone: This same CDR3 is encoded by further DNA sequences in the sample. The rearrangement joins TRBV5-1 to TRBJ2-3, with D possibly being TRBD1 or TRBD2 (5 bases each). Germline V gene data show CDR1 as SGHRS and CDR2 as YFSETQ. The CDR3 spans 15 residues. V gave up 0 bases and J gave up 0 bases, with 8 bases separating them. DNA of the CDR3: TGCGCCAGCAGCTTGGTGGGACGGAGCACAGATACGCAGTATTTT. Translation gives CASSLVGRSTDTQYF.

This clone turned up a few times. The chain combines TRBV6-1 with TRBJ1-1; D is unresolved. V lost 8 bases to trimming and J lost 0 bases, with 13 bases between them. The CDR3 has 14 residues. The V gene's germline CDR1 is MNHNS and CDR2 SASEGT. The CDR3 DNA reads TGTGCCAGCGGCCAGCCACCTTTGAACACTGAAGCTTTCTTT. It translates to CASGQPPLNTEAFF.

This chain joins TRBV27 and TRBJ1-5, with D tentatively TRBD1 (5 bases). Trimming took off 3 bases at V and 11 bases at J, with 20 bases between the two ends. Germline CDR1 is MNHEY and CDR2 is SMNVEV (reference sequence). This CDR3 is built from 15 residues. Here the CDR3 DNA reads TGTGCCAGCAGTTTGATAGGCCCCCAGGGATTGGCCCAGCATTTT. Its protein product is CASSLIGPQGLAQHF.

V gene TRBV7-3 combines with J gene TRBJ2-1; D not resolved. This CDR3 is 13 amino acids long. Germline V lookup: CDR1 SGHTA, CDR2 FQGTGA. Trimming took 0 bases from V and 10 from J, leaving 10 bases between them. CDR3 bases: TGTGCCAGCAGCTTAACCCTCCTGCGGGAGCAGTTCTTC. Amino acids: CASSLTLLREQFF. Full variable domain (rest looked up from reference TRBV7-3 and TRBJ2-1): GAGVSQTPSNKVTEKGKYVELRCDPISGHTALYWYRQSLGQGPEFLIYFQGTGAADDSGLPNDRFFAVRPEGSVSTLKIQRTERGDSAVYLCASSLTLLREQFFGPGTRLTVL.

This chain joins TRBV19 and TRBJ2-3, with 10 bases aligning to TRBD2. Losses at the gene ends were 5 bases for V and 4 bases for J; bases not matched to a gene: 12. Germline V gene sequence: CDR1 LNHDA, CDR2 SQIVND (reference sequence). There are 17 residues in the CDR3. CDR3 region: CASSRIGLAVRSDTQYF. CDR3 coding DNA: TGTGCCAGTAGTCGAATCGGACTAGCGGTGAGGTCAGATACGCAGTATTTT.

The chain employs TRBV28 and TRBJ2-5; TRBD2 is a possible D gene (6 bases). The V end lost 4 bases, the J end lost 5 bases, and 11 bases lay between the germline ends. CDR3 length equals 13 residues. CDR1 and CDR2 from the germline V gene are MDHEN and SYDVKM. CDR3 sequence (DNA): TGTGCCAGCAGTTCCGGTGGGAGGGAGACCCAGTACTTC. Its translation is CASSSGGRETQYF.

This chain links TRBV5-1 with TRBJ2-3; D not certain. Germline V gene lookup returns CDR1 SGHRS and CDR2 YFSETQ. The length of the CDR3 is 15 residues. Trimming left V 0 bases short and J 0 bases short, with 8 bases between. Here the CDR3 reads CASSLAQHSTDTQYF. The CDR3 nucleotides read TGCGCCAGCAGCTTGGCACAGCATAGCACAGATACGCAGTATTTT.

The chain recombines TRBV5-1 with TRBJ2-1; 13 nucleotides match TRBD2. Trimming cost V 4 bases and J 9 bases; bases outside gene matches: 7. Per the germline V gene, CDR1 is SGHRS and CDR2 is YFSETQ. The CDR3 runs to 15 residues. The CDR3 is CASSPGLAGLGEQFF. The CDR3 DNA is TGCGCCAGCAGCCCGGGACTAGCGGGATTGGGTGAGCAGTTCTTC.

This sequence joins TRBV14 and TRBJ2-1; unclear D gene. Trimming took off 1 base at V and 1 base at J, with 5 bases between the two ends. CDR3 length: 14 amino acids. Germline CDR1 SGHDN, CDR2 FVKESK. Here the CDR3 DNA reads TGTGCCAGCAGCCAAGGTTGGTCCTACAATGAGCAGTTCTTC. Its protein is CASSQGWSYNEQFF. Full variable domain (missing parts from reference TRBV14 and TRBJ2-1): EAGVTQFPSHSVIEKGQTVTLRCDPISGHDNLYWYRRVMGKEIKFLLHFVKESKQDESGMPNNRFLAERTGGTYSTLKVQPAELEDSGVYFCASSQGWSYNEQFFGPGTRLTVL.

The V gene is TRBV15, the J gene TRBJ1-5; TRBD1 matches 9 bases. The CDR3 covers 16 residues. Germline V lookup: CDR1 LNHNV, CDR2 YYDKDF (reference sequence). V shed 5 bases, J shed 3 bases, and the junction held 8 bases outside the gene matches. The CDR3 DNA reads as TGTGCCACCAGCGCCCCCAGACAGGGGGACAATCAGCCCCAGCATTTT. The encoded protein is CATSAPRQGDNQPQHF.

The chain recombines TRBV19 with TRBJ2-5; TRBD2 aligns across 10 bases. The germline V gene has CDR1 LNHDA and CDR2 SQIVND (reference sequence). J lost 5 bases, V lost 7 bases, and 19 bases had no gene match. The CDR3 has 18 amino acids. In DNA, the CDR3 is TGTGCCAGTATCGTAGCGGGGGGTAAAGTTGTACGTGGTGAGACCCAGTACTTC. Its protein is CASIVAGGKVVRGETQYF.

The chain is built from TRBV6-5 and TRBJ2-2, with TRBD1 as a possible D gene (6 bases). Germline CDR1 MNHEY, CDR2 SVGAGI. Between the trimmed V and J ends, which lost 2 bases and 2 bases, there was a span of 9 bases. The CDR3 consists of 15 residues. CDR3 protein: CASSYVQGNTGELFF. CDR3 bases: TGTGCCAGCAGTTACGTACAGGGAAACACCGGGGAGCTGTTTTTT.